These 15 T cell receptor beta chains were sequenced from one sample in a study of metastatic and nonmetastatic thyroid tumors. No patient received treatment before thyroid surgery. TCRdb re-called the PCR reads through MiXCR. The data show approximately 15,000 clones, roughly 19% seen once. The sequenced material came from blood. The receptors shown here come from a female donor with papillary thyroid cancer or a benign thyroid nodule (not recorded which). Some clones in this sample may be carry-over from other donors' samples.

This clone was counted ten times or more. The gene calls are TRBV5-1 and TRBJ2-1; no clear D gene. Germline loops: CDR1 SGHRS, CDR2 YFSETQ. The CDR3 covers 13 residues. The germline V and J ends were trimmed by 2 bases and 8 bases, with 11 bases remaining between them. CDR3 sequence reads: CASSFEDGDEQFF. The CDR3 nucleotides read TGCGCCAGCAGCTTCGAGGATGGGGATGAGCAGTTCTTC. Full variable domain (remainder filled in from reference TRBV5-1 and TRBJ2-1): KAGVTQTPRYLIKTRGQQVTLSCSPISGHRSVSWYQQTPGQGLQFLFEYFSETQRNKGNFPGRFSGRQFSNSRSEMNVSTLELGDSALYLCASSFEDGDEQFFGPGTRLTVL.

This clone ranks as medium-sized. The chain links TRBV6-5 to TRBJ2-5, with 7 bases identical to TRBD2. CDR3 length: 16 amino acids. Losses at the gene ends were 2 bases for V and 3 bases for J; bases not matched to a gene: 9. Germline V gene lookup returns CDR1 MNHEY and CDR2 SVGAGI. CDR3 sequence: CASSYPSGEGEETQYF. The DNA for the CDR3 is TGTGCCAGCAGTTACCCTTCGGGGGAGGGAGAAGAGACCCAGTACTTC.

This chain joins TRBV6-1 and TRBJ1-6; the D is unclear. Trimming took off 4 bases at V and 9 bases at J, with 10 bases between the two ends. From germline, CDR1 is MNHNS and CDR2 SASEGT. This CDR3 spans 13 amino acids. DNA for the CDR3: TGTGCCAGCAGTGGGTGGGAGGTTTCACCCCTCCACTTT. It encodes CASSGWEVSPLHF.

This clone is medium-sized (0.01 to 0.1%) in the sample. The V and J genes are TRBV12-3 or TRBV12-4 and TRBJ1-1; D is uncertain. The CDR3 is 13 amino acids. Trimming cost V 2 bases and J 2 bases, with 6 bases left between them. CDR3 region: CASSLSANTEAFF. In nucleotides, the CDR3 is TGTGCCAGCAGTTTATCGGCCAACACTGAAGCTTTCTTT.

The chain is built from TRBV20-1 and TRBJ2-1; the D gene is possibly TRBD2 (6 bases). This CDR3 region has 15 residues. The V gene's germline CDR1 is DFQATT and CDR2 SNEGSKA (reference sequence). Trimming took 6 bases from V and 10 from J, leaving 25 bases between them. The CDR3: CSAPRRDWSSREQFF. The CDR3 bases are TGCAGTGCCCCTAGGAGGGACTGGAGCTCAAGGGAGCAGTTCTTC.

The chain carries TRBV30 and TRBJ2-7; D assignment may be TRBD1 or TRBD2 (5 bases each). The CDR3 covers 15 residues. V was pared by 3 bases and J by 2 bases, with 17 bases between. In germline, CDR1 is GTSNPN, CDR2 SVGIG (reference sequence). DNA for the CDR3: TGTGCCTGGAGCGTCCAGGGACGGGCTCCCTACGAGCAGTACTTC. This encodes CAWSVQGRAPYEQYF.

This clone was recorded at least ten times. The chain employs TRBV5-5 and TRBJ1-5; D gene ambiguous. V lost 0 bases and J lost 7, with 11 bases in between. This CDR3 is 14 amino acids long. CDR1 and CDR2 (germline): SGHKS, YYEKEE (reference sequence). The CDR3 region has the DNA TGTGCCAGCAGCTTGGATGCAGTAGGACAGCCCCAGCATTTT. Residues: CASSLDAVGQPQHF.

Regarding this clone: This sequence may be a read error, since a much larger clone differs from it by one base. The genes are TRBV5-4 and TRBJ2-1; D perhaps matches TRBD2 (5 bases). Trimming removed 0 bases from V and 11 bases from J, with 18 bases in between. The CDR3 length is 15 residues. Germline V gene sequence: CDR1 SGHNT, CDR2 YYREEE (reference sequence). CDR3 loop: CASSLDDGVFNKQFF. DNA for the CDR3: TGTGCCAGCAGCTTGGACGACGGGGTTTTTAATAAGCAGTTCTTC.

The gene calls are TRBV28 and TRBJ2-7, with 7 bases matching TRBD2. V was pared by 4 bases and J by 3 bases, with 6 bases of the junction left unmatched. Germline CDR1 MDHEN, CDR2 SYDVKM. The CDR3 has 14 residues. This CDR3 reads CASSSLAPRYEQYF. In DNA form, the CDR3 reads TGTGCCAGCAGTTCACTAGCGCCGCGCTACGAGCAGTACTTC.

This clone was seen only a few times. This sequence may be a read error, since a much larger clone differs from it by one base. The chain carries TRBV19 and TRBJ2-5, with D uncertain. This CDR3 has 15 residues. The ends were cut back, 3 bases at V and 5 bases at J, with 16 bases in the middle. Looked up from germline, CDR1 is LNHDA and CDR2 is SQIVND (reference sequence). The CDR3 DNA sequence: TGTGCCAGTAGTATTATGGCTGTCGATGGGGAGACCCAGTACTTC. Translated: CASSIMAVDGETQYF. The full variable domain, with the rest looked up from reference TRBV19 and TRBJ2-5, is DGGITQSPKYLFRKEGQNVTLSCEQNLNHDAMYWYRQDPGQGLRLIYYSQIVNDFQKGDIAEGYSVSREKKESFPLTVTSAQKNPTAFYLCASSIMAVDGETQYFGPGTRLLVL.

This clone was seen a few times. The chain is built from TRBV20-1 and TRBJ2-2; D may be TRBD1 (7 bases). This CDR3 spans 15 amino acids. Germline V CDR1 and CDR2: DFQATT, SNEGSKA (reference sequence). V lost 6 bases and J 7 bases, leaving 21 bases between the germline ends. The CDR3 DNA reads TGCAGTGCCCAGTCCGACAGGGAGGAGGTCGGGGAGCTGTTTTTT. Translating it yields CSAQSDREEVGELFF.

The table lists this clone with many counts. The chain has TRBV4-2 and TRBJ2-3; 7 nucleotides agree with TRBD2. V was pared by 4 bases and J by 4 bases, with 5 bases of the junction left unmatched. Germline-derived CDR1 and CDR2 are LGHNA and YNFKEQ. The CDR3 runs 14 residues. The CDR3 protein is CASSPGLVPDTQYF. CDR3 DNA: TGTGCCAGCAGCCCAGGACTAGTGCCAGATACGCAGTATTTT.

Comment on this clone: Since no conserved phenylalanine or tryptophan closes the CDR3, a read error is the likely cause. The V call is TRBV4-1, the J call TRBJ2-7; weak D call: TRBD2 (6 bases). There are 15 residues in the CDR3. The V end was cut by 1 base, the J end by 7 bases, with 17 bases between. Germline V gene data show CDR1 as MGHRA and CDR2 as YSYEKL. CDR3 sequence reads: CASSQAGWRAGEQYS. CDR3 coding DNA: TGCGCCAGCAGCCAAGCGGGCTGGAGGGCCGGGGAGCAGTACTCC.

This clone was counted ten times or more. The rearrangement uses TRBV10-3 and TRBJ1-4; 8 positions agree with TRBD1. With 4 bases clipped from V and 7 bases from J, the junction kept 5 bases outside the gene matches. Germline V lookup: CDR1 ENHRY, CDR2 SYGVKD. The CDR3 has 14 amino acids. The CDR3 DNA reads as TGTGCCATCAGTGCTGCCGGGACAGGTGAAAAACTGTTTTTT. This sequence encodes CAISAAGTGEKLFF.

This clone has a count of ten or more. A much larger clone lies a single base off, so this may be a read error. The same CDR3 can be traced to other DNA sequences in this sample. V is TRBV5-1 and J is TRBJ2-7; D is unclear. Germline V CDR1 and CDR2: SGHRS, YFSETQ. CDR3 size: 15 residues. Trimming took off 0 bases at V and 2 bases at J, with 12 bases between the two ends. CDR3 protein: CASSLGQTPTYEQYF. CDR3 bases: TGCGCCAGCAGCTTGGGGCAGACTCCCACCTACGAGCAGTACTTC.